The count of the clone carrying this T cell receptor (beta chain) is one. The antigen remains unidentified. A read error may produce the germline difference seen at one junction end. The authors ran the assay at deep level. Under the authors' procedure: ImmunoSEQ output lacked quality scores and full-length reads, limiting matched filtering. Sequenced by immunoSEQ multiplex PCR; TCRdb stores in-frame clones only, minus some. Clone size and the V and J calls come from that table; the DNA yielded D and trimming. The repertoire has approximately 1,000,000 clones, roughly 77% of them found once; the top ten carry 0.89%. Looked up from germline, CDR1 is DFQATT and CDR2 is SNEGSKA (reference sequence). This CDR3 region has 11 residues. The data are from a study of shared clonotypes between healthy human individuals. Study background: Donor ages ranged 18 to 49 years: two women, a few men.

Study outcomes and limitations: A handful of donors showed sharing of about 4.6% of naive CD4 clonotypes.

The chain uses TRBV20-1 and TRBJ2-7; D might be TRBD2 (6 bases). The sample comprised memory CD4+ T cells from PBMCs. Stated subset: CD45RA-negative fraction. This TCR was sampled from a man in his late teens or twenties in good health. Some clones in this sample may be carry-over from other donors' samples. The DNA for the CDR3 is TGCAGTGCTAGAGATCGCGGGGTAGGTGACTTC. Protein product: CSARDRGVGDF.